This T cell receptor beta chain was recovered during a study of T cells in localized non-small cell lung cancer. Deletions cut 6 bases from V and 0 bases from J, with 12 bases between. The V gene's germline CDR1 is ENHRY and CDR2 SYGVKD. The CDR3 has 14 residues. This clone was counted between two and nine times. The antigen is not known. Data came from immunoSEQ multiplex PCR; TCRdb stores just in-frame clones and leaves some out. The sample shows fewer than 40,000 clones, 78% of them seen only once. Study results and caveats: Paired adjacent lung recovered a median about 61 of the top 100 tumor clones. Overall survival was longer when the density of T cells in the blood was higher. One tumor region alone was sequenced, and heterogeneity therefore remains possible. There was higher T cell clonality in uninvolved adjacent lung than in tumor, and it was highest there.

This specimen consisted of peripheral blood, obtained before any cancer treatment. The genes are TRBV10-3 and TRBJ2-7; TRBD1 is a possible D gene (6 bases). The clonotype originates from a male donor aged 60 or over with stage II squamous cell lung carcinoma. The chain's CDR3 is CAIRETGISYEQYF. DNA for the CDR3: TGTGCCATCAGAGAGACAGGTATCTCCTACGAGCAGTACTTC.